The 10 T cell receptor beta chains presented below share a single source sample, sequenced in a study of blood T cell repertoires in COVID-19 (dated by TCRdb to about 2020). Library construction relied on the immunoSEQ multiplex PCR assay. Not all clones reach the TCRdb copy of this immuneACCESS table, which keeps in-frame sequences only. Checked studies attribute under half of the gap to unresolved V genes and leave the rest unexplained. The sample table contains approximately 68,000 clones; only one count was recorded for less than 90% of them. The top ten hold roughly 4.4% of the sample. Sequencing used peripheral blood. The receptors here all came from a man aged 50 to 60 with active COVID-19.

This chain links TRBV9 with TRBJ2-5, with TRBD2 matching over 12 bases. V gave up 4 bases and J gave up 5 bases; unmatched junction bases: 6. CDR1 SGDLS and CDR2 YYNGEE come from the germline V gene. The CDR3 is 15 residues long. CDR3 DNA: TGTGCCAGCAGCCTTGGACTAGCGGGAATGGAGACCCAGTACTTC. Its translation: CASSLGLAGMETQYF.

This rearrangement joins TRBV5-4 to TRBJ2-1; 7 bases agree with TRBD2. Trimming at V came to 5 bases and at J to 0 bases, leaving 2 bases not matched to a gene. Looked up from germline, CDR1 is SGHNT and CDR2 is YYREEE (reference sequence). The CDR3 is 14 amino acids. The CDR3 reads CASRAGNSYNEQFF. The CDR3 DNA reads TGTGCCAGCAGAGCGGGGAACTCCTACAATGAGCAGTTCTTC. Drawing the rest from reference TRBV5-4 and TRBJ2-1, the complete variable domain is ETGVTQSPTHLIKTRGQQVTLRCSSQSGHNTVSWYQQALGQGPQFIFQYYREEENGRGNFPPRFSGLQFPNYSSELNVNALELDDSALYLCASRAGNSYNEQFFGPGTRLTVL.

The chain combines TRBV2 with TRBJ2-1, with D hard to call. The germline V and J ends were trimmed by 4 bases and 3 bases, with 10 bases remaining between them. The CDR3 runs 14 residues. In germline, CDR1 is SNHLY, CDR2 FYNNEI. CDR3 residues: CASSVERNYNEQFF. CDR3 coding DNA: TGTGCCAGCAGTGTGGAGCGCAACTACAATGAGCAGTTCTTC.

The chain is built from TRBV19 and TRBJ2-7; 9 bases align to TRBD2. The CDR3 consists of 17 residues. Trimming took 7 bases from V and 0 from J; bases not matched to a gene: 13. Per the germline V gene, CDR1 is LNHDA and CDR2 is SQIVND (reference sequence). The CDR3 reads CASKRVAGASLSYEQYF. The CDR3 region has the DNA TGTGCCAGTAAAAGGGTAGCGGGAGCCTCGCTCTCCTACGAGCAGTACTTC. Full variable domain (remainder filled in from reference TRBV19 and TRBJ2-7): DGGITQSPKYLFRKEGQNVTLSCEQNLNHDAMYWYRQDPGQGLRLIYYSQIVNDFQKGDIAEGYSVSREKKESFPLTVTSAQKNPTAFYLCASKRVAGASLSYEQYFGPGTRLTVT.

This chain uses TRBV3-1 (or the pseudogene TRBV3-2) with TRBJ1-3; 10 nucleotides match TRBD1. The CDR3 is 16 residues long. In germline, CDR1 is LGHDT, CDR2 YNNKEL (reference sequence). With V trimmed by 4 bases and J by 3 bases, 6 bases remained unmatched. The CDR3 DNA reads TGTGCCAGCAGCCGAAGACAGGGGGCGAGTGGAAACACCATATATTTT. Translation gives CASSRRQGASGNTIYF.

J is TRBJ2-7 and V is TRBV30; possibly TRBD2 for D (7 bases). The CDR3 consists of 15 residues. Trimming stripped 3 bases from V and 4 bases from J, with 19 bases between. From germline, CDR1 is GTSNPN and CDR2 SVGIG (reference sequence). DNA of the CDR3: TGTGCCTGGAGCCGGGGGGCGGGAGTTAGTTACGAGCAGTACTTC. Translating it yields CAWSRGAGVSYEQYF.

The chain uses TRBV11-3 and TRBJ2-2; 7 bases are shared with TRBD2. J lost 0 bases, V lost 5 bases, and 3 bases had no gene match. Germline V CDR1 and CDR2: SGHNT, YENEEA. CDR3 length: 15 amino acids. The CDR3 coding sequence is TGTGCCAGCAGCGCCGGGGGGACGAACACCGGGGAGCTGTTTTTT. It is translated as CASSAGGTNTGELFF.

The V call is TRBV7-9, the J call TRBJ1-2, with D possibly TRBD1 on 5 matching bases. CDR3 length: 14 residues. Germline V gene data show CDR1 as SEHNR and CDR2 as FQNEAQ (reference sequence). V lost 2 bases to trimming and J lost 3 bases, with 10 bases between them. The CDR3 here is CASSLRGLDYGYTF. The DNA of the CDR3 is TGTGCCAGCAGCTTACGGGGACTCGACTATGGCTACACCTTC.

CDR3 amino acids: CASTRTGTKENTEAFF. The CDR3 DNA reads TGTGCCAGTACTAGGACAGGGACCAAAGAGAACACTGAAGCTTTCTTT. The J gene is TRBJ1-1, the V gene TRBV19; 8 bases map to TRBD1. The CDR3 extends over 16 amino acids. The junction had 11 bases not matched to a gene; V was cut back by 7 bases and J by 1 base. Germline CDR1 and CDR2: LNHDA and SQIVND (reference sequence).

The genes are TRBV29-1 and TRBJ2-7; TRBD1 matches at 8 bases. J gave up 3 bases and V 4 bases, and 20 bases lay outside the gene matches. Germline lookup yields CDR1 SQVTM and CDR2 ANQGSEA. This CDR3 is 18 amino acids long. CDR3 region: CSVALRNARTGPNYEQYF. The CDR3 DNA sequence: TGCAGCGTTGCTTTGAGGAATGCGCGGACAGGGCCCAACTACGAGCAGTACTTC.